This T cell receptor (beta chain) was identified during a study of glioma-infiltrating T cells after dendritic cell vaccination. Input was 1.5 to 2.5 ug genomic DNA, or all available if less. The table came from immunoSEQ multiplex PCR; TCRdb's copy has only in-frame clones and leaves some out. The sample carries just over 95,000 clones, about 80% recorded once. The CDR3 loop spans 15 amino acids. Germline assignment: CDR1 SGHDT and CDR2 YYEEEE. The V gene end was trimmed by 1 base and the J gene end by 4 bases; junction bases not matched to a gene: 6. A note on this clone: The antigen remains unidentified.

Study observations and caveats: Higher TCR clonality did not directly relate to longer survival.

The rearrangement uses TRBV5-6 and TRBJ2-7, with 9 bases fitting TRBD1. Sample: blood, taken before dendritic cell vaccination. The sequence derives from a human donor with glioblastoma. DNA for the CDR3: TGTGCCAGCAGCTTGTGGGGGACAGGGTGGTACGAGCAGTACTTC. Translation: CASSLWGTGWYEQYF.